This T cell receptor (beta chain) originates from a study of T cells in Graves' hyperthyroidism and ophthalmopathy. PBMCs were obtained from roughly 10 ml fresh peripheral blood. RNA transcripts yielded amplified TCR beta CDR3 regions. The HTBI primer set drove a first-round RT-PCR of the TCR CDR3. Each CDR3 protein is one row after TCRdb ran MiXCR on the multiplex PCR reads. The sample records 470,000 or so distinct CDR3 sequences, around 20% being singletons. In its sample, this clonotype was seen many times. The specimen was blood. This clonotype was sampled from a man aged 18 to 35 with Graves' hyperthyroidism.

CDR3 DNA: TGTGCCTGGAGTGTCAGTAACTCCTACGAGCAGTACTTC. Its protein is CAWSVSNSYEQYF. The chain joins TRBV30 to TRBJ2-7, with unresolved D. V was trimmed by 0 bases and J by 0 bases, leaving 6 bases between them. CDR1 is GTSNPN and CDR2 is SVGIG in the germline V gene (reference sequence). This CDR3 spans 13 amino acids.